The 18 T cell receptor beta chains listed next were all sequenced from one sample in a study of regulatory T cells in long-lasting Graves disease (dated by TCRdb to the early 2020s). The intended sense of this specimen's time point label: persistent/refractory GD, antithyroid drugs over 5 years with positive TRAb. For both TCR sequencing and RNA sequencing, RNA was extracted from PBMCs in TRIzol. The library came from multiplex PCR. The instrument was an Illumina HiSeq 4000. CDR3 regions were amplified by Arm-PCR with iRepertoire HTBI primers to construct TCR beta libraries. TCRdb passed the public sequencing reads through fastp at Q25 and MiXCR, retaining productive beta sequences. Rows are combined by CDR3 protein, so each entry shows the most common genes and DNA. The sample table lists a few hundred thousand distinct CDR3 sequences, less than 25% of them with a count of one. Of the sample, roughly 28% falls within the top ten clones.

The source material was peripheral blood mononuclear cells (PBMCs), sampled when the disease was refractory, from a patient treated with antithyroid drugs. These receptors all come from a female donor with Graves disease.

Note on this clonotype: A clone one base away is much larger, so this may be a read error. The chain combines TRBV9 with TRBJ2-2; D not certain. In germline, CDR1 is SGDLS, CDR2 YYNGEE. The CDR3 runs to 12 residues. The germline V and J ends were trimmed by 7 bases and 3 bases, with 7 bases remaining between them. The DNA for the CDR3 is TGTGCCAGCGGGCCGGACACCGGGGAGCTGTTTTTT. Its protein is CASGPDTGELFF.

The V and J genes are TRBV29-1 and TRBJ2-4; TRBD2 agrees at 9 bases. V trimming: 4 bases; J trimming: 9 bases; junction bases outside the gene matches: 7. The germline V gene has CDR1 SQVTM and CDR2 ANQGSEA. This CDR3 is 13 amino acids long. CDR3 in DNA: TGCAGCGTTGTGGGCGGGGGGGCCGGCATTCAGTACTTC. Its translation: CSVVGGGAGIQYF. Full variable domain (rest looked up from reference TRBV29-1 and TRBJ2-4): SAVISQKPSRDICQRGTSLTIQCQVDSQVTMMFWYRQQPGQSLTLIATANQGSEATYESGFVIDKFPISRPNLTFSTLTVSNMSPEDSSIYLCSVVGGGAGIQYFGAGTRLSVL.

The V gene is TRBV4-2, the J gene TRBJ2-5, with TRBD2 matching over 12 bases. V dropped 5 bases and J dropped 1; count of bases not matched to a gene: 5. CDR3 size: 16 residues. Per the germline V gene, CDR1 is LGHNA and CDR2 is YNFKEQ. The chain's CDR3 is CASSSGTSGFQETQYF. The CDR3 DNA is TGTGCCAGCAGCTCGGGGACTAGCGGGTTCCAAGAGACCCAGTACTTC.

This clonotype was found a few times. The chain is built from TRBV6-5 and TRBJ2-7; D is ambiguous. This CDR3 comprises 19 residues. CDR1 is MNHEY, CDR2 SVGAGI, per germline. Trimming stripped 2 bases from V and 3 bases from J, with 26 bases between. The DNA for the CDR3 is TGTGCCAGCAGTTACCGTGATCCAGGAGTCAAGGGAATGGGCTACGAGCAGTACTTC. It translates to CASSYRDPGVKGMGYEQYF.

This chain links TRBV6-1 with TRBJ2-7; tentatively, D is TRBD2 (6 bases). V lost 11 bases to trimming and J lost 5 bases, with 19 bases between them. Germline CDR1 is MNHNS and CDR2 is SASEGT. The CDR3 totals 13 residues. The CDR3 region has the DNA TGTGCCGATGGGGGGAAGTACGCTCACGAGCAGTACTTC. Translation: CADGGKYAHEQYF.

This clonotype has more than one count but fewer than ten. The CDR3 DNA reads TGTGCCAGCAGCGTATGTGGCAGACGCTACGAGCAGTACTTC. As protein: CASSVCGRRYEQYF. The chain has TRBV9 and TRBJ2-7, with no clear D. The V and J ends lost 1 base and 3 bases respectively, with 11 bases between them. The germline V gene encodes CDR1 SGDLS and CDR2 YYNGEE. This CDR3 is built from 14 residues.

The rearrangement uses TRBV20-1 and TRBJ2-7, with TRBD2 as a possible D gene (6 bases). The CDR3 is 17 amino acids. The V end lost 1 base, the J end lost 1 base, and 20 bases lay between the germline ends. Germline CDR1 reads DFQATT; CDR2 reads SNEGSKA (reference sequence). The CDR3 DNA reads TGCAGTGCTAGAGTCCGGGACGGGGGTTATGTATCCTACGAGCAGTACTTC. It specifies CSARVRDGGYVSYEQYF.

This clonotype has only a few counts. This chain uses TRBV9 with TRBJ2-5; 8 bases are shared with TRBD2. Germline V gene sequence: CDR1 SGDLS, CDR2 YYNGEE. V gave up 4 bases and J gave up 1 base; unmatched junction bases: 9. The CDR3 covers 16 residues. CDR3 in amino acids: CASSPRAGEPQETQYF. CDR3 nucleotide sequence: TGTGCCAGCAGCCCCCGAGCGGGAGAGCCCCAAGAGACCCAGTACTTC.

This clonotype appeared a few times. The rearrangement uses TRBV11-2 and TRBJ1-6, with D possibly matching TRBD1 (6 bases). CDR3 length: 18 amino acids. Germline V lookup: CDR1 SGHAT, CDR2 FQNNGV. The V end lost 0 bases, the J end lost 0 bases, and 12 bases lay between the germline ends. DNA of the CDR3: TGTGCCAGCAGCTTAGAAGGGGGACGGAGCTCCTATAATTCACCCCTCCACTTT. Protein: CASSLEGGRSSYNSPLHF.

CDR3 DNA: TGTGCCAGCTCACCAGACGCTGGGTTGAATCAGCCCCAGCATTTT. This translates into CASSPDAGLNQPQHF. This sequence joins TRBV18 and TRBJ1-5, with D hard to call. The CDR3 runs 15 residues. V shed 2 bases and J shed 4 bases, with 12 bases lying between them. The germline V gene encodes CDR1 KGHSH and CDR2 LQKENI. The full variable domain, with the rest looked up from reference TRBV18 and TRBJ1-5, is NAGVMQNPRHLVRRRGQEARLRCSPMKGHSHVYWYRQLPEEGLKFMVYLQKENIIDESGMPKERFSAEFPKEGPSILRIQQVVRGDSAAYFCASSPDAGLNQPQHFGDGTRLSIL.

The sample holds many counts of this clonotype. The chain joins TRBV6-1 to TRBJ1-2, with D maybe TRBD1 (6 bases). CDR3 size: 16 residues. V shed 6 bases and J shed 4 bases, with 21 bases lying between them. Germline V CDR1 and CDR2: MNHNS, SASEGT. CDR3 DNA sequence: TGTGCCAGCAGGACTACTACAGGGACCCAGTTCTATGGCTACACCTTC. It yields the protein CASRTTTGTQFYGYTF.

Only a few counts were recorded for this clonotype. The rearrangement uses TRBV14 and TRBJ2-7; the D gene is possibly TRBD1 (6 bases). CDR1 is SGHDN, CDR2 FVKESK, per germline. The CDR3 spans 16 residues. V lost 2 bases and J lost 3, with 17 bases in between. The CDR3 nucleotides read TGTGCCAGCAGCCAACTATCCGGGACAAGCCGCTACGAGCAGTACTTC. Translated: CASSQLSGTSRYEQYF.

The sample holds many counts of this clonotype. V usage is TRBV11-2 and J usage is TRBJ2-2, with D possibly TRBD2 on 5 matching bases. V was shortened by 5 bases and J by 6 bases, with 19 bases between the two germline ends. CDR3 size: 16 residues. CDR1 and CDR2 from the germline V gene are SGHAT and FQNNGV. CDR3: CASSPSSATAAGELFF. CDR3 in DNA: TGTGCCAGCAGCCCCAGTAGCGCCACAGCTGCCGGGGAGCTGTTTTTT. Full variable domain (outside the CDR3, taken from reference TRBV11-2 and TRBJ2-2): EAGVAQSPRYKIIEKRQSVAFWCNPISGHATLYWYQQILGQGPKLLIQFQNNGVVDDSQLPKDRFSAERLKGVDSTLKIQPAKLEDSAVYLCASSPSSATAAGELFFGEGSRLTVL.

The chain links TRBV20-1 to TRBJ2-3, with D maybe TRBD2 (5 bases). The V gene's germline CDR1 is DFQATT and CDR2 SNEGSKA (reference sequence). Trimming shortened V by 0 bases and J by 7 bases, and 17 bases separated the two germline ends. The CDR3 has 15 amino acids. CDR3: CSARDSVAEEYTQYF. CDR3 bases: TGCAGTGCTAGAGATAGCGTCGCCGAGGAGTATACGCAGTATTTT.

This chain connects TRBV7-9 to TRBJ1-1; D is ambiguous. V was clipped by 3 bases and J by 3 bases, with 11 bases between them. This CDR3 region has 14 residues. Germline-derived CDR1 and CDR2 are SEHNR and FQNEAQ (reference sequence). The CDR3 spells CASSFFTEHTEAFF. As DNA, the CDR3 is TGTGCCAGCAGCTTTTTTACAGAGCACACTGAAGCTTTCTTT.

CDR3 nucleotide sequence: TGTGCCAGTAGCCCGGGACAGCCCTCTAGCAATCAGCCCCAGCATTTT. This translates into CASSPGQPSSNQPQHF. V usage is TRBV19 and J usage is TRBJ1-5, with 7 positions matching TRBD1. The CDR3 runs to 16 residues. V was clipped by 6 bases and J by 0 bases; unmatched bases: 8. Germline-derived CDR1 and CDR2 are LNHDA and SQIVND (reference sequence). Full variable domain (remainder filled in from reference TRBV19 and TRBJ1-5): DGGITQSPKYLFRKEGQNVTLSCEQNLNHDAMYWYRQDPGQGLRLIYYSQIVNDFQKGDIAEGYSVSREKKESFPLTVTSAQKNPTAFYLCASSPGQPSSNQPQHFGDGTRLSIL.

Many counts were recorded for this clonotype. This chain links TRBV11-2 with TRBJ2-7; 13 nucleotides agree with TRBD2. J lost 7 bases, V lost 5 bases, and 8 bases had no gene match. The germline gives CDR1 SGHAT, CDR2 FQNNGV. This CDR3 is 15 amino acids long. Here the CDR3 DNA reads TGTGCCAGCAGCCCCAGGACTAGCGGGAGTTCAGAGCAGTACTTC. Amino acids: CASSPRTSGSSEQYF.

This clonotype was picked up a small number of times. V is TRBV20-1 and J is TRBJ1-4; D perhaps matches TRBD1 (5 bases). The CDR3 runs 14 residues. Germline CDR1 is DFQATT and CDR2 is SNEGSKA (reference sequence). Trimming pared 3 bases from V and 3 bases from J, leaving 11 bases between. CDR3 sequence (DNA): TGCAGTGCTAGGTCCGACAGACCTAATGAAAAACTGTTTTTT. As protein: CSARSDRPNEKLFF.